This TCR beta chain is from a study of CD8 T cells in ankylosing spondylitis. Study observations and caveats: Matched ankylosing spondylitis synovial fluid reportedly showed significant enrichment of disease-linked clones. The study identified a TCR beta motif of 7 or 8 highly homologous variants that appeared characteristic of ankylosing spondylitis blood.

The CDR3 runs 13 residues. The ends were cut back, 4 bases at V and 1 base at J, with 4 bases in the middle. Only a few counts were recorded for this clonotype. Its matching antigen is unknown. TCRdb analysed the 5' RACE reads with MiXCR anew, one entry per CDR3 protein. The table shows 250,000 to 300,000 distinct CDR3 sequences, with about 20% occurring only once. The receptor was isolated from a male donor with ankylosing spondylitis or in good health (not recorded which). The chain carries TRBV12-3 or TRBV12-4 and TRBJ2-2; no clear D. The sequencing input was blood, either unsorted or a sorted T cell fraction (not recorded which). The CDR3 reads CASSWVNTGELFF. For the CDR3, the DNA is TGTGCCAGCAGTTGGGTGAACACCGGGGAGCTGTTTTTT.